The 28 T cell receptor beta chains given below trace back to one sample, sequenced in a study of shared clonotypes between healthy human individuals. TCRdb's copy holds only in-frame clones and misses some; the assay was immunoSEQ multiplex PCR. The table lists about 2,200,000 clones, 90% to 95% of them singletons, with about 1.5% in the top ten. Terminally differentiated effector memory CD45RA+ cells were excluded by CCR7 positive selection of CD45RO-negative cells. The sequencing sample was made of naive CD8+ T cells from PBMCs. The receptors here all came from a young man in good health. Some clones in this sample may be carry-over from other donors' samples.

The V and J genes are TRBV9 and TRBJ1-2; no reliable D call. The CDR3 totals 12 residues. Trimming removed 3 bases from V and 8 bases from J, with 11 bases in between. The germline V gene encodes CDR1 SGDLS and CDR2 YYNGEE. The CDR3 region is CASSDRLDGYTF. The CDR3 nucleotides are TGTGCCAGCAGCGATCGACTCGACGGCTACACCTTC.

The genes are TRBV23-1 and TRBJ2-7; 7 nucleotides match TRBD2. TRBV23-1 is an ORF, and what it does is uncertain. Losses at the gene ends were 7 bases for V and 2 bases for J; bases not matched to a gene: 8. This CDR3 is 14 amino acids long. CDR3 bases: TGCGCCAGCAATCGTCGTGCGGGGGCCTACGAGCAGTACTTC. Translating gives CASNRRAGAYEQYF.

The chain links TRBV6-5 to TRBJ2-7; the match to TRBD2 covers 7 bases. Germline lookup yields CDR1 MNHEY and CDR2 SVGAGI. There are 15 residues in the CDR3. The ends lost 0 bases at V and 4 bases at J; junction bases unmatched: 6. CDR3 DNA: TGTGCCAGCAGTTACTCGGGCGGGAGCCTATACGAGCAGTACTTC. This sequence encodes CASSYSGGSLYEQYF.

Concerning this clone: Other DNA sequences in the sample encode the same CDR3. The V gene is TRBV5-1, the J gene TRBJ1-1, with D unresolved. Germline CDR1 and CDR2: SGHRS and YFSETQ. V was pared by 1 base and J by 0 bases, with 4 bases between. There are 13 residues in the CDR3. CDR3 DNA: TGCGCCAGCAGCTTGTTCCTGAACACTGAAGCTTTCTTT. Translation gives CASSLFLNTEAFF. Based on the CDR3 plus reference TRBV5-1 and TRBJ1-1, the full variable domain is KAGVTQTPRYLIKTRGQQVTLSCSPISGHRSVSWYQQTPGQGLQFLFEYFSETQRNKGNFPGRFSGRQFSNSRSEMNVSTLELGDSALYLCASSLFLNTEAFFGQGTRLTVV.

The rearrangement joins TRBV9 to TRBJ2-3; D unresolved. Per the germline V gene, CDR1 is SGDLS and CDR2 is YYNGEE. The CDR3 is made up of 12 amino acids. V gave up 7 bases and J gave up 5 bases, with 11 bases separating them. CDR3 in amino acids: CASSAWLDTQYF. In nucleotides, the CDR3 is TGTGCCAGCTCAGCATGGCTAGATACGCAGTATTTT.

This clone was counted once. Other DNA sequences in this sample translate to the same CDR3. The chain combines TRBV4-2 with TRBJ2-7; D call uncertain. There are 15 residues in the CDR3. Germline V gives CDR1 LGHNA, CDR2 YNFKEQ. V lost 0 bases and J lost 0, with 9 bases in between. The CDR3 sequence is CASSQDRASSYEQYF. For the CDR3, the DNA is TGTGCCAGCAGCCAAGATAGGGCGAGCTCCTACGAGCAGTACTTC.

The CDR3 DNA is TGTGCCAGCAGCCCAGCGGGGAACACTGAAGCTTTCTTT. This sequence encodes CASSPAGNTEAFF. The chain joins TRBV7-8 to TRBJ1-1; D not resolved. The germline CDR1 and CDR2 sequences are SGHVS and FQNEAQ. Trimming cost V 5 bases and J 1 base, with 8 bases left between them. The CDR3 runs to 13 residues.

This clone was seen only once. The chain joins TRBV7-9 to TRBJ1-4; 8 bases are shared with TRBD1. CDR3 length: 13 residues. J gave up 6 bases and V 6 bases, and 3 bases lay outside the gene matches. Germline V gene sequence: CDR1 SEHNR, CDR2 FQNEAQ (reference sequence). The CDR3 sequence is CASRTGGYEKLFF. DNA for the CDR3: TGTGCCAGCAGAACAGGGGGTTATGAAAAACTGTTTTTT. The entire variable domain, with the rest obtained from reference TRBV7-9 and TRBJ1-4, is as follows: DTGVSQNPRHKITKRGQNVTFRCDPISEHNRLYWYRQTLGQGPEFLTYFQNEAQLEKSRLLSDRFSAERPKGSFSTLEIQRTEQGDSAMYLCASRTGGYEKLFFGSGTQLSVL.

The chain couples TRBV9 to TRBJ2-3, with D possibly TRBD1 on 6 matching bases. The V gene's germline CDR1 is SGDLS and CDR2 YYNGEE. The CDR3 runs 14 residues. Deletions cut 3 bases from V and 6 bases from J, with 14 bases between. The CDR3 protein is CASSEADRTDTQYF. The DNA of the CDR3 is TGTGCCAGCAGCGAGGCCGACAGGACTGATACGCAGTATTTT. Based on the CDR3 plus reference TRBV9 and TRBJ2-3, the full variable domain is DSGVTQTPKHLITATGQRVTLRCSPRSGDLSVYWYQQSLDQGLQFLIQYYNGEERAKGNILERFSAQQFPDLHSELNLSSLELGDSALYFCASSEADRTDTQYFGPGTRLTVL.

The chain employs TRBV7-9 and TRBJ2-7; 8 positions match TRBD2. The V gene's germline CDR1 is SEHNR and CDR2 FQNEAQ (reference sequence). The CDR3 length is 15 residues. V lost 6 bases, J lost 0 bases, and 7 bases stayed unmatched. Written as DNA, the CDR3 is TGTGCCAGCAGTCTTAGCGGGACCCGCTCCTACGAGCAGTACTTC. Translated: CASSLSGTRSYEQYF.

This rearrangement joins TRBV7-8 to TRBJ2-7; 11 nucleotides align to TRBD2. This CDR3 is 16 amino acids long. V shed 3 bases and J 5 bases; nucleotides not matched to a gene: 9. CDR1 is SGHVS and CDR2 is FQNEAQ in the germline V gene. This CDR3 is CASSLTSGILVHEQYF. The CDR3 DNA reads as TGTGCCAGCAGCTTGACTAGCGGGATCTTGGTCCACGAGCAGTACTTC.

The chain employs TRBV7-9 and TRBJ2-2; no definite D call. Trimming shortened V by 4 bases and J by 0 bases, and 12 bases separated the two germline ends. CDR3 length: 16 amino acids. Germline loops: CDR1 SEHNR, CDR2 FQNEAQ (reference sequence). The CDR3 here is CASSWSLFANTGELFF. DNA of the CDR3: TGTGCCAGCAGCTGGAGCCTGTTCGCGAACACCGGGGAGCTGTTTTTT. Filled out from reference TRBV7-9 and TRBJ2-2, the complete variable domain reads DTGVSQNPRHKITKRGQNVTFRCDPISEHNRLYWYRQTLGQGPEFLTYFQNEAQLEKSRLLSDRFSAERPKGSFSTLEIQRTEQGDSAMYLCASSWSLFANTGELFFGEGSRLTVL.

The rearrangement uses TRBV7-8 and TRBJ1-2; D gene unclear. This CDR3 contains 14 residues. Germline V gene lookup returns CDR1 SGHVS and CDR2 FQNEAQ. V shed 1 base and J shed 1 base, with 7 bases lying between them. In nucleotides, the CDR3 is TGTGCCAGCAGCTTAGGCAGAGTTAACTATGGCTACACCTTC. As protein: CASSLGRVNYGYTF.

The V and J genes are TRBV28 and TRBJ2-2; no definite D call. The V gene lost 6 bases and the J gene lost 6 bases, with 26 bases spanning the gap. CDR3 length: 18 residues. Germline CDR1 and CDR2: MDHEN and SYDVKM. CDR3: CASSPRLVRRRSSGELFF. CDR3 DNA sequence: TGTGCCAGCAGCCCACGCCTGGTGAGGAGAAGGTCGTCCGGGGAGCTGTTTTTT.

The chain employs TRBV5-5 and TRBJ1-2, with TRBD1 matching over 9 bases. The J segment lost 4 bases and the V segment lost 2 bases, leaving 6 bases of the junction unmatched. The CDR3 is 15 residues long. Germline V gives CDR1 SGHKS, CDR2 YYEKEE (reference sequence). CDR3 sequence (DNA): TGTGCCAGCAGCTTAGGTACAGGGGGCGCCTATGGCTACACCTTC. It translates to CASSLGTGGAYGYTF.

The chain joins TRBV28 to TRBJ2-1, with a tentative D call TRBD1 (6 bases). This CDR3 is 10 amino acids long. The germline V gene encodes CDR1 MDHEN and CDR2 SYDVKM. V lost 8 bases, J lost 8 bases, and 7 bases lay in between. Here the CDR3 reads CASEGDEQFF. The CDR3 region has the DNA TGTGCCAGCGAGGGGGATGAGCAGTTCTTC.

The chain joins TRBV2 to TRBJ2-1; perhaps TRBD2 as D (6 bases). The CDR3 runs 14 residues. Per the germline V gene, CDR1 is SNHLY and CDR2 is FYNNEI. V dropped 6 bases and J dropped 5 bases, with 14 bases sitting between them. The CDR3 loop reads CASRATSQDNEQFF. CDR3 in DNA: TGTGCCAGCAGGGCGACTAGTCAAGACAATGAGCAGTTCTTC.

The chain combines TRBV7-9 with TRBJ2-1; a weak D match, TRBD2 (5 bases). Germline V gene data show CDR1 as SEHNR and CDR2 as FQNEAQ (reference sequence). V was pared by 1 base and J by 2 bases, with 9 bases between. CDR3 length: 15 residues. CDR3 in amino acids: CASSLGGFPYNEQFF. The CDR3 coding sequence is TGTGCCAGCAGCTTAGGAGGGTTCCCCTACAATGAGCAGTTCTTC. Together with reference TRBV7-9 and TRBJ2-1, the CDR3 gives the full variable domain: DTGVSQNPRHKITKRGQNVTFRCDPISEHNRLYWYRQTLGQGPEFLTYFQNEAQLEKSRLLSDRFSAERPKGSFSTLEIQRTEQGDSAMYLCASSLGGFPYNEQFFGPGTRLTVL.

DNA for the CDR3: TGCGCCAGCAGCTCACGTCCCGGGACAGGGCTGGATGGCTACACCTTC. It yields the protein CASSSRPGTGLDGYTF. This chain connects TRBV5-1 to TRBJ1-2, with 9 bases matching TRBD1. Trimming took 3 bases from V and 6 from J; bases not matched to a gene: 12. This CDR3 has 16 residues. Germline V gene data show CDR1 as SGHRS and CDR2 as YFSETQ.

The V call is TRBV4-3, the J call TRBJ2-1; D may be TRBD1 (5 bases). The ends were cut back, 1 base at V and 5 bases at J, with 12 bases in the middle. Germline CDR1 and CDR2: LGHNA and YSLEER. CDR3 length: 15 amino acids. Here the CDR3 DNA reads TGCGCCAGCAGCCAAGGATCCCAGGGCCACAATGAGCAGTTCTTC. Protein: CASSQGSQGHNEQFF.

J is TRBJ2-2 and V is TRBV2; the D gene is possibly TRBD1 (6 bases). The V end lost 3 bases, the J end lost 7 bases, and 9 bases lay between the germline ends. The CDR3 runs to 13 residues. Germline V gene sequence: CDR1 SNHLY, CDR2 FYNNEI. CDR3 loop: CASSEGADGELFF. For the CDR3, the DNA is TGTGCCAGCAGTGAGGGGGCTGACGGGGAGCTGTTTTTT.

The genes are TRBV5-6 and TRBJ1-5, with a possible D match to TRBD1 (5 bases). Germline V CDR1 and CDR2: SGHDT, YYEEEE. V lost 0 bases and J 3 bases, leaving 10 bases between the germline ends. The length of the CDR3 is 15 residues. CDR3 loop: CASSLAGHPNQPQHF. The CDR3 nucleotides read TGTGCCAGCAGCTTGGCAGGGCACCCCAATCAGCCCCAGCATTTT. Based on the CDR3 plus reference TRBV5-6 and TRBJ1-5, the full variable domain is DAGVTQSPTHLIKTRGQQVTLRCSPKSGHDTVSWYQQALGQGPQFIFQYYEEEERQRGNFPDRFSGHQFPNYSSELNVNALLLGDSALYLCASSLAGHPNQPQHFGDGTRLSIL.

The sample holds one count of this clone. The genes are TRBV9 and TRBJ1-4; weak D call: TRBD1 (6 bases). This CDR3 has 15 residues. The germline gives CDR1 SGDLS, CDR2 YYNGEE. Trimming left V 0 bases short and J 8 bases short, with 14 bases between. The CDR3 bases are TGTGCCAGCAGCGTAGCCGGGGGCGCGAGGGAAAAACTGTTTTTT. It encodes CASSVAGGAREKLFF.

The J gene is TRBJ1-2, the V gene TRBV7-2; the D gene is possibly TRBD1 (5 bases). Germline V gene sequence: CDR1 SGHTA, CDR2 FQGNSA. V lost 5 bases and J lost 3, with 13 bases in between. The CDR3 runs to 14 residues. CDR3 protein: CASSPNLRDYGYTF. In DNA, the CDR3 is TGTGCCAGCAGCCCCAACCTCAGGGACTATGGCTACACCTTC.

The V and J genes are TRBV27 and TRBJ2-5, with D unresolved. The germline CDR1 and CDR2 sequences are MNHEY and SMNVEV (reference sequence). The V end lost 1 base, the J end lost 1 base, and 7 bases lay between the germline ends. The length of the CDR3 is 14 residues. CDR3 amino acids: CASSLFGSQETQYF. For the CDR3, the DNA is TGTGCCAGCAGTTTATTTGGCAGCCAAGAGACCCAGTACTTC.

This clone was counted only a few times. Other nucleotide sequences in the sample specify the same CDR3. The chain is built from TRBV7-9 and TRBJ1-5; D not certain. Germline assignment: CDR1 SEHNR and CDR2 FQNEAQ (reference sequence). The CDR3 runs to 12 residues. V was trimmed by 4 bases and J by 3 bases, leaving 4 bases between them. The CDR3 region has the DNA TGTGCCAGCAGCTCCCTCAATCAGCCCCAGCATTTT. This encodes CASSSLNQPQHF.

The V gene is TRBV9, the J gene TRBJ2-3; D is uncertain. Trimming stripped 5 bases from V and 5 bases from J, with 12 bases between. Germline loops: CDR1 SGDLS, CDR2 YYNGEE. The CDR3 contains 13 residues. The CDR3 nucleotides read TGTGCCAGCAGTCCCGATTTCCGAGATACGCAGTATTTT. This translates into CASSPDFRDTQYF. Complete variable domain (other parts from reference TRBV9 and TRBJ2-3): DSGVTQTPKHLITATGQRVTLRCSPRSGDLSVYWYQQSLDQGLQFLIQYYNGEERAKGNILERFSAQQFPDLHSELNLSSLELGDSALYFCASSPDFRDTQYFGPGTRLTVL.

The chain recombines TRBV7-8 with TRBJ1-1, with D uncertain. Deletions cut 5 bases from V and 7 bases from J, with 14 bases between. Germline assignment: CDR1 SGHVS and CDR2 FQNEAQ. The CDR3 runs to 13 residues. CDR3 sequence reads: CASSLLVGDEAFF. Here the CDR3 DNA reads TGTGCCAGCAGCCTCTTGGTAGGAGATGAAGCTTTCTTT.